Listed below are T cell receptor beta chains from one sample, sequenced in a study of blood T cell repertoires in COVID-19. The protocol was immunoSEQ multiplex PCR, while the TCRdb copy is restricted to in-frame clones and leaves out a portion. Among approximately 94,000 clones listed, 80% to 95% were seen once. The sequenced material came from peripheral blood. All receptors come from a woman between 50 and 59 years old in a cohort sampled during active COVID-19. Each CDR3 is given with its conserved first and last residue. Fields, in order: V gene, clone size, D gene, J gene, CDR3 DNA, CDR3 protein. A D gene is named only where the DNA matches it firmly. Only some rows state a clone size, as once, few, many or a class for expanded clones.

>TRBV2|few|NA|TRBJ1-6
TGTGCCAGCATTCTGGAAAGGGGGAGTTCACCCCTCCACTTT
CASILERGSSPLHF
>TRBV29-1|NA|TRBD1|TRBJ2-7
TGCAGCGTTGAGAGGGGACAGGGCCCGGGGGAGCAGTACTTC
CSVERGQGPGEQYF
>TRBV6-2/TRBV6-3|few|TRBD2|TRBJ2-7
TGTGCCAGCAGTTACTCGACTAGCCCCTACGAGCAGTACTTC
CASSYSTSPYEQYF
>TRBV7-6|NA|NA|TRBJ2-7
TGTGCCAGCATCAAGGGACTCCTTGACTACGAGCAGTACTTC
CASIKGLLDYEQYF
>TRBV19|few|TRBD1|TRBJ1-3
TGTGCCAGTACCATCCGACAGGGAAGAGGAAACACCATATATTTT
CASTIRQGRGNTIYF
>TRBV7-9|once|TRBD1|TRBJ1-6
TGTGCCAGCAGCCTCCGGACAGGGCGAAGTTCACCCCTCCACTTT
CASSLRTGRSSPLHF
>TRBV5-1|once|NA|TRBJ2-1
TGCGCCAGCAGCTTACCTGGCGGTCGGGACAATGAGCAGTTCTTC
CASSLPGGRDNEQFF
>TRBV6-5|NA|NA|TRBJ2-7
TGTGCCAGTTCCAGTCAGACCTACGAGCAGTACTTC
CASSSQTYEQYF
>TRBV5-4|NA|NA|TRBJ2-7
TGTGCCAGCAGCACCGGGACACCAGACACCCACAGGGAGCAGTACTTC
CASSTGTPDTHREQYF
>TRBV7-2|NA|NA|TRBJ1-2
TGTGCCAGCAGCTTATTTGGGGGGGACTATGGCTACACCTTC
CASSLFGGDYGYTF
>TRBV7-8|NA|TRBD2|TRBJ2-1
TGTGCCAGCAGCGTACAAACCGGGACTAGCTGGATCAATGAGCAGTTCTTC
CASSVQTGTSWINEQFF
>TRBV6-5|NA|TRBD1|TRBJ2-7
TGTGCCTCCCGGACAGGGGGGTACGAGCAGTACTTC
CASRTGGYEQYF
>TRBV28|NA|NA|TRBJ1-6
TGTGCCAGCACCTCCCAGGAAAATTCACCCCTCCACTTT
CASTSQENSPLHF
>TRBV19|NA|NA|TRBJ2-1
TGTGCCAGTAGTATACCCGGGTTATACAATGAGCAGTTCTTC
CASSIPGLYNEQFF
>TRBV6-5|NA|NA|TRBJ2-1
TGTGCCAGCAGTCGCGGGACTCAAAACAATGAGCAGTTCTTC
CASSRGTQNNEQFF
>TRBV9|NA|NA|TRBJ2-2
TGTGCCAGCAGCGTTAATGCGGGACTCAACACCGGGGAGCTGTTTTTT
CASSVNAGLNTGELFF
>TRBV18|NA|TRBD1|TRBJ1-2
TGTGCCAGCTCACCCGGTGGGACAGGTTCTAACTATGGCTACACCTTC
CASSPGGTGSNYGYTF
>TRBV4-1|NA|TRBD1|TRBJ2-1
TGCGCCAGCAGCCAAGATGACAGGGGTTCTTACAATGAGCAGTTCTTC
CASSQDDRGSYNEQFF
>TRBV19|NA|NA|TRBJ1-1
TGTGCCAGTAAAGTCGGCAGGGCGAACACTGAAGCTTTCTTT
CASKVGRANTEAFF
>TRBV3-1/TRBV3-2|NA|NA|TRBJ2-1
TGTGCCAGCAGCCAAGTTAGACTAGACTACAATGAGCAGTTCTTC
CASSQVRLDYNEQFF
>TRBV4-1|NA|TRBD1|TRBJ1-1
TGCGCCAGCAGCCAAGGACGACAGGGGCTTACCGTAATGAACACTGAAGCTTTCTTT
CASSQGRQGLTVMNTEAFF
>TRBV19|NA|TRBD1|TRBJ1-5
TGTGCCAGTAGCGCAGGGGGCGGTCAGCCCCAGCATTTT
CASSAGGGQPQHF
>TRBV6-5|NA|NA|TRBJ2-3
TGTGCCAGCACCCCGACGGGGGGCACAGATACGCAGTATTTT
CASTPTGGTDTQYF
>TRBV2|few|TRBD1|TRBJ1-5
TGTGCCAGCAGTGAATCCCACCCAGGGGGCTTCAATCAGCCCCAGCATTTT
CASSESHPGGFNQPQHF
>TRBV18|NA|TRBD1|TRBJ2-7
TGTGCCAGCTCACAAACGACAGGGGCCTACGAGCAGTACTTC
CASSQTTGAYEQYF
>TRBV7-7|NA|TRBD1|TRBJ2-1
TGTGCTAGCAGCTTCGACAGGGTAAATGGGAATGAGCAGTTCTTC
CASSFDRVNGNEQFF
>TRBV19|NA|NA|TRBJ2-5
TGTGCCAGTAGTGCCTCGGGGGGCAAAGAGACCCAGTACTTC
CASSASGGKETQYF
>TRBV20-1|once|NA|TRBJ2-1
TGCAGTGCTAGTGCGACTGCTCACCAGAATGAGCAGTTCTTC
CSASATAHQNEQFF
>TRBV9|NA|TRBD2|TRBJ2-7
TGTGCCAGCAGCGTAGCTAGCGGTAAGGGCTACGAGCAGTACTTC
CASSVASGKGYEQYF
>TRBV13|NA|TRBD2|TRBJ2-7
TGTGCCAGCAGCCCTTGGACTAGCGGCTACGAGCAGTACTTC
CASSPWTSGYEQYF
>TRBV2|NA|TRBD2|TRBJ2-3
TGTGCCAGCAGTGAAACTAGCGGTTTCACAGATACGCAGTATTTT
CASSETSGFTDTQYF